These 21 T cell receptor beta chains were sequenced from one sample in a study of blood T cell repertoires in COVID-19. The table came from immunoSEQ multiplex PCR; TCRdb's copy has only in-frame clones and leaves some out. The table includes a few hundred thousand clones, around 80% detected once. The sequenced sample consisted of peripheral blood. These receptors all stem from a woman in her twenties or thirties with COVID-19, enrolled during active disease.

The V gene is TRBV19, the J gene TRBJ1-5, with a tentative D call TRBD1 (6 bases). The CDR3 covers 13 residues. Looked up from germline, CDR1 is LNHDA and CDR2 is SQIVND (reference sequence). V shed 7 bases and J shed 4 bases, with 11 bases lying between them. The CDR3 loop is CASKDRLNQPQHF. CDR3 sequence (DNA): TGTGCCAGTAAAGACAGGCTAAATCAGCCCCAGCATTTT.

J is TRBJ2-3 and V is TRBV21-1; the DNA was not compared with TRBD1, the D call given in the table. TRBV21-1 is a known pseudogene. This CDR3 has 18 residues. This CDR3 is CASSSQRTGGADTDTQYF. In DNA, the CDR3 is TGTGCCAGCAGCTCCCAACGGACAGGGGGCGCGGACACAGATACGCAGTATTTT.

CDR3 sequence reads: CASTDLAGAGDTQYF. The DNA of the CDR3 is TGTGCCAGTACCGATTTGGCGGGAGCGGGAGATACGCAGTATTTT. V is TRBV19 and J is TRBJ2-3, with 7 bases identical to TRBD2. Germline CDR1 LNHDA, CDR2 SQIVND (reference sequence). The V and J ends lost 7 bases and 5 bases, in that order; junction bases with no gene match: 12. This CDR3 region has 15 residues.

V is TRBV3-1 (or the pseudogene TRBV3-2) and J is TRBJ2-1, with 14 nucleotides matching TRBD2. CDR1 is LGHDT and CDR2 is YNNKEL in the germline V gene (reference sequence). The CDR3 length is 17 residues. The junction had 3 bases not matched to a gene; V was cut back by 0 bases and J by 5 bases. CDR3 sequence reads: CASSQDSGLAGDNEQFF. CDR3 sequence (DNA): TGTGCCAGCAGCCAAGATTCGGGACTAGCGGGAGACAATGAGCAGTTCTTC.

CDR3 DNA sequence: TGTGCCACTAGTGGGGGACAGTATAATGAAAAACTGTTTTTT. Its protein product is CATSGGQYNEKLFF. J is TRBJ1-4 and V is TRBV6-6, with 7 bases identical to TRBD1. Germline lookup yields CDR1 MNHNY and CDR2 SVGAGI (reference sequence). The CDR3 consists of 14 residues. J gave up 4 bases and V 10 bases, and 9 bases lay outside the gene matches.

The chain uses TRBV7-9 and TRBJ2-1; 11 nucleotides align to TRBD2. The CDR3 covers 16 residues. Losses at the gene ends were 5 bases for V and 5 bases for J; bases not matched to a gene: 8. Germline V gives CDR1 SEHNR, CDR2 FQNEAQ (reference sequence). CDR3 nucleotides: TGTGCCAGCAGCCCTCTCCCGGGACTAGCGGACAATGAGCAGTTCTTC. Residues: CASSPLPGLADNEQFF.

The rearrangement uses TRBV2 and TRBJ2-1; a weak D match, TRBD1 (5 bases). V was pared by 7 bases and J by 10 bases, with 17 bases between. The germline V gene has CDR1 SNHLY and CDR2 FYNNEI. The CDR3 contains 13 residues. The CDR3 nucleotides read TGTGCCAGCAACAGGCACCCTCAGCAAGAGCAGTTCTTC. It encodes CASNRHPQQEQFF.

This clone was counted a few times. This chain connects TRBV2 to TRBJ2-1; 11 nucleotides line up with TRBD2. This CDR3 region has 14 residues. Per germline, CDR1 SNHLY and CDR2 FYNNEI. V lost 9 bases to trimming and J lost 2 bases; unmatched junction nucleotides: 3. As DNA, the CDR3 is TGTGCCAGTGTACTAGCGGGGGCCTACAATGAGCAGTTCTTC. Translated, it gives CASVLAGAYNEQFF.

The chain joins TRBV18 to TRBJ1-2, with 8 bases aligning to TRBD1. The CDR3 runs 16 residues. In germline, CDR1 is KGHSH, CDR2 LQKENI. J lost 6 bases, V lost 3 bases, and 12 bases had no gene match. The chain's CDR3 is CASSPPSRTGSHGYTF. CDR3 sequence (DNA): TGTGCCAGCTCACCTCCTTCGCGGACAGGGAGCCATGGCTACACCTTC.

The chain links TRBV6-5 to TRBJ1-5, with D unclear. This CDR3 comprises 14 residues. V was pared by 6 bases and J by 0 bases, with 9 bases between. Per germline, CDR1 MNHEY and CDR2 SVGAGI. The DNA for the CDR3 is TGTGCCAGCAGAAAGGACTTTAGCAATCAGCCCCAGCATTTT. This encodes CASRKDFSNQPQHF.

The chain recombines TRBV28 with TRBJ1-4; TRBD1 might be the D (5 bases). Looked up from germline, CDR1 is MDHEN and CDR2 is SYDVKM. The CDR3 is 14 amino acids. V lost 7 bases and J lost 2, with 11 bases in between. The CDR3 protein is CASNPSGTNEKLFF. The DNA of the CDR3 is TGTGCCAGCAACCCCTCAGGGACTAATGAAAAACTGTTTTTT.

The rearrangement links TRBV9 to TRBJ2-5, with D perhaps TRBD2 (5 bases). V was cut by 3 bases and J by 7 bases, with 16 bases left in between. This CDR3 has 14 amino acids. The germline V gene encodes CDR1 SGDLS and CDR2 YYNGEE. The CDR3 DNA follows: TGTGCCAGCAGCGAACATGAGGGCGTAAGGACCCAGTACTTC. It is translated as CASSEHEGVRTQYF.

The chain combines TRBV5-4 with TRBJ2-7; TRBD2 aligns across 8 bases. The length of the CDR3 is 12 residues. Germline V lookup: CDR1 SGHNT, CDR2 YYREEE (reference sequence). Trimming cost V 2 bases and J 5 bases; bases outside gene matches: 0. This chain's CDR3 is CASSFGGDEQYF. CDR3 coding DNA: TGTGCCAGCAGCTTCGGGGGGGACGAGCAGTACTTC.

The chain is built from TRBV27 and TRBJ1-5; TRBD1 is a possible D gene (5 bases). Per the germline V gene, CDR1 is MNHEY and CDR2 is SMNVEV (reference sequence). The germline V and J ends were trimmed by 10 bases and 0 bases, with 16 bases remaining between them. The CDR3 has 15 residues. CDR3 bases: TGTGCCACCTCCCGGGGGACCCATAGCAATCAGCCCCAGCATTTT. This encodes CATSRGTHSNQPQHF.

CDR3: CASRGQGTGELFF. The DNA for the CDR3 is TGTGCCAGCAGGGGACAGGGCACCGGGGAGCTGTTTTTT. The chain uses TRBV25-1 and TRBJ2-2; 9 bases are shared with TRBD1. Germline values: CDR1 MGHDK, CDR2 SYGVNS. The CDR3 runs to 13 residues. The V segment lost 6 bases and the J segment 4 bases; nucleotides outside the gene matches: 0.

The chain couples TRBV5-4 to TRBJ1-6; no clear D. The CDR3 is 14 residues long. Trimming took 4 bases from V and 2 from J, leaving 7 bases between them. Germline V gene lookup returns CDR1 SGHNT and CDR2 YYREEE (reference sequence). The CDR3 DNA sequence: TGTGCCAGCAGCCCCGGGGCCTATAATTCACCCCTCCACTTT. Encoded protein: CASSPGAYNSPLHF.

V usage is TRBV6-2 or TRBV6-3 and J usage is TRBJ2-7, with 8 bases lining up with TRBD2. V lost 0 bases, J lost 0 bases, and 1 base stayed unmatched. The CDR3 covers 15 residues. Per germline, CDR1 MNHEY and CDR2 SVGEGT. CDR3 nucleotide sequence: TGTGCCAGCAGTTACTCCGGGACTAGCTCCTACGAGCAGTACTTC. Translating gives CASSYSGTSSYEQYF.

CDR3 sequence (DNA): TGTGCCAGCAGTTACTCCCGGGACAGGGGGTTTGACGAGCAGTACTTC. Translating gives CASSYSRDRGFDEQYF. This chain connects TRBV6-2 or TRBV6-3 to TRBJ2-7; 11 bases agree with TRBD1. V was clipped by 0 bases and J by 5 bases; unmatched bases: 6. The CDR3 is 16 residues long. CDR1 and CDR2 from the germline V gene are MNHEY and SVGEGT.

CDR3 DNA: TGTGCCAGTAGTAATACAGGGGGCTCCTACGAGCAGTACTTC. Translation: CASSNTGGSYEQYF. The V and J genes are TRBV19 and TRBJ2-7; 8 bases agree with TRBD1. CDR1 is LNHDA and CDR2 is SQIVND in the germline V gene (reference sequence). This CDR3 comprises 14 residues. Trimming cost V 4 bases and J 0 bases; bases outside gene matches: 2.

This chain uses TRBV6-6 with TRBJ1-4, with D tentatively TRBD1 (6 bases). Per germline, CDR1 MNHNY and CDR2 SVGAGI (reference sequence). Trimming took 6 bases from V and 3 from J, leaving 20 bases between them. This CDR3 comprises 17 residues. The CDR3: CASSRPTGTRANEKLFF. DNA of the CDR3: TGTGCCAGCAGCCGACCCACAGGGACAAGAGCTAATGAAAAACTGTTTTTT.

The chain uses TRBV7-2 and TRBJ2-7, with TRBD1 identical over 9 bases. CDR1 is SGHTA and CDR2 is FQGNSA in the germline V gene. The CDR3 contains 16 residues. The V segment lost 0 bases and the J segment 2 bases; nucleotides outside the gene matches: 5. As DNA, the CDR3 is TGTGCCAGCAGCTTAGCTGGGGACAGGGTAGCCTACGAGCAGTACTTC. It is translated as CASSLAGDRVAYEQYF.